Presented here are 24 T cell receptor beta chains from one specimen sequenced in a study of blood T cell repertoires in COVID-19. Assay: immunoSEQ multiplex PCR; the TCRdb copy retains only in-frame clones and omits some. The sample holds about 330,000 clones, roughly 88% seen once. Input material: peripheral blood. The origin of the receptors is a woman in her forties or fifties with acute or convalescent COVID-19.

The CDR3 nucleotides are TGTGCCAGCAGTGACTCTTGGAGGACCGGGGAGCTGTTTTTT. Its translation is CASSDSWRTGELFF. The V call is TRBV6-4, the J call TRBJ2-2; tentatively, D is TRBD2 (5 bases). CDR3 size: 14 residues. Germline CDR1 is MRHNA and CDR2 is SNTAGT. V dropped 0 bases and J dropped 5 bases, with 7 bases sitting between them.

V usage is TRBV24-1 and J usage is TRBJ2-1; TRBD1 agrees at 10 bases. Germline values: CDR1 KGHDR, CDR2 SFDVKD. This CDR3 spans 15 amino acids. Trimming removed 9 bases from V and 1 base from J; junction bases left unmatched: 5. CDR3 sequence (DNA): TGTGCCACCGGGGGGACAGGGGTTTCCTACAATGAGCAGTTCTTC. Its protein product is CATGGTGVSYNEQFF.

This clone occurred once. The chain joins TRBV28 to TRBJ2-3; TRBD2 agrees at 11 bases. The CDR3 has 16 residues. The V and J ends lost 3 bases and 1 base, in that order; junction bases with no gene match: 3. The germline V gene encodes CDR1 MDHEN and CDR2 SYDVKM. The CDR3 bases are TGTGCCAGCAGTTTTTTAGCGGGAGGGGGCACAGATACGCAGTATTTT. Protein sequence: CASSFLAGGGTDTQYF.

The chain carries TRBV5-1 and TRBJ1-5; D remains ambiguous. The CDR3 covers 15 residues. V was trimmed by 4 bases and J by 3 bases, leaving 14 bases between them. Germline assignment: CDR1 SGHRS and CDR2 YFSETQ. The CDR3 DNA sequence: TGCGCCAGCAGCCAAGGGCCCGACTACAATCAGCCCCAGCATTTT. Residues: CASSQGPDYNQPQHF.

The V call is TRBV5-1, the J call TRBJ1-1; D not resolved. This CDR3 region has 16 residues. The V gene lost 3 bases and the J gene lost 4 bases, with 19 bases spanning the gap. CDR1 is SGHRS and CDR2 is YFSETQ in the germline V gene. The CDR3 bases are TGCGCCAGCAGCTCCCCAAATGGGCAGGTCGGCACTGAAGCTTTCTTT. Its protein product is CASSSPNGQVGTEAFF.

The rearrangement uses TRBV5-5 and TRBJ2-5; perhaps TRBD2 as D (5 bases). Trimming stripped 3 bases from V and 5 bases from J, with 14 bases between. Looked up from germline, CDR1 is SGHKS and CDR2 is YYEKEE (reference sequence). The CDR3 length is 14 residues. The CDR3 is CASSYGVGPETQYF. The CDR3 DNA is TGTGCCAGCAGCTACGGGGTGGGTCCGGAGACCCAGTACTTC.

J is TRBJ2-4 and V is TRBV5-4, with 7 bases lining up with TRBD1. Germline CDR1 SGHNT, CDR2 YYREEE (reference sequence). The CDR3 runs 14 residues. V was pared by 4 bases and J by 8 bases, with 9 bases of the junction left unmatched. In nucleotides, the CDR3 is TGTGCCAGCAGCCAACCGACAGGGAAGGACATTCAGTACTTC. Protein product: CASSQPTGKDIQYF.

The chain links TRBV29-1 to TRBJ2-6; D might be TRBD1 (5 bases). Germline V gene lookup returns CDR1 SQVTM and CDR2 ANQGSEA. V was trimmed by 4 bases and J by 1 base, leaving 14 bases between them. The CDR3 covers 16 residues. The chain's CDR3 is CSVVGTGGSGANVLTF. The DNA of the CDR3 is TGCAGCGTTGTCGGAACAGGCGGTTCTGGGGCCAACGTCCTGACTTTC.

This rearrangement joins TRBV3-1 (or the pseudogene TRBV3-2) to TRBJ2-7; D perhaps matches TRBD2 (7 bases). The CDR3 runs 14 residues. In germline, CDR1 is LGHDT, CDR2 YNNKEL (reference sequence). V was cut by 2 bases and J by 6 bases, with 14 bases left in between. CDR3 DNA sequence: TGTGCCAGCAGCCAAAATGTGGGGGGGCGCGAGCAGTACTTC. Protein product: CASSQNVGGREQYF.

The rearrangement joins TRBV4-1 to TRBJ2-2, with TRBD2 matching 8 bases. CDR3 length: 16 amino acids. From germline, CDR1 is MGHRA and CDR2 YSYEKL. The V gene end was trimmed by 1 base and the J gene end by 5 bases; junction bases not matched to a gene: 6. The CDR3 protein is CASSQAGGRGTGELFF. CDR3 sequence (DNA): TGCGCCAGCAGCCAAGCGGGAGGGCGAGGTACCGGGGAGCTGTTTTTT.

The chain joins TRBV29-1 to TRBJ2-1; 8 positions match TRBD2. Germline V CDR1 and CDR2: SQVTM, ANQGSEA. J was trimmed by 10 bases and V by 5 bases; bases with no gene match: 10. The CDR3 length is 13 residues. Here the CDR3 reads CSVRSSGMLEQFF. In DNA, the CDR3 is TGCAGCGTTCGGAGTAGCGGGATGTTAGAGCAGTTCTTC.

As for this clone: This sample also contains other DNA sequences that code for the same CDR3. V usage is TRBV7-2 and J usage is TRBJ1-1; the D gene is possibly TRBD1 (6 bases). Germline CDR1 and CDR2: SGHTA and FQGNSA. The CDR3 is 15 amino acids. V was clipped by 1 base and J by 0 bases, with 9 bases between them. The CDR3 DNA sequence: TGTGCCAGCAGCTTAGGGACAGTCATGAACACTGAAGCTTTCTTT. This gives the protein CASSLGTVMNTEAFF.

V is TRBV4-1 and J is TRBJ2-2; D ambiguous. The CDR3 sequence is 14 residues long. Between the trimmed V and J ends, which lost 1 base and 5 bases, there was a span of 8 bases. Germline CDR1 and CDR2: MGHRA and YSYEKL. This CDR3 reads CASSQALSTGELFF. DNA for the CDR3: TGCGCCAGCAGCCAAGCGTTATCGACCGGGGAGCTGTTTTTT.

CDR3 coding DNA: TGTGCCAGCAGCTCGGGACAGGGGGCAACAGCTTTCTTT. It translates to CASSSGQGATAFF. This chain connects TRBV12-3 or TRBV12-4 to TRBJ1-1; TRBD1 matches at 12 bases. The CDR3 is 13 residues long. V trimming: 6 bases; J trimming: 10 bases; junction bases outside the gene matches: 6.

DNA for the CDR3: TGTGCCAGCAGTTTATATACAGGGATTAGCTATGGCTACACCTTC. This sequence encodes CASSLYTGISYGYTF. V is TRBV28 and J is TRBJ1-2, with D possibly being TRBD1 (6 bases). The CDR3 has 15 residues. The germline gives CDR1 MDHEN, CDR2 SYDVKM. Trimming left V 1 base short and J 4 bases short, with 13 bases between.

The chain recombines TRBV7-2 with TRBJ2-7, with a possible D match to TRBD2 (6 bases). Germline V gives CDR1 SGHTA, CDR2 FQGNSA. The V end was cut by 2 bases, the J end by 3 bases, with 11 bases between. This CDR3 has 14 amino acids. The CDR3 spells CASSLTRLVYEQYF. The CDR3 bases are TGTGCCAGCAGCTTAACCCGACTAGTCTACGAGCAGTACTTC.

The gene calls are TRBV10-3 and TRBJ1-5, with 7 positions matching TRBD1. From germline, CDR1 is ENHRY and CDR2 SYGVKD. V gave up 1 base and J gave up 3 bases; unmatched junction bases: 6. The CDR3 extends over 16 amino acids. The CDR3 DNA follows: TGTGCCATCAGTGAGTTAGGACAGGTGGACAATCAGCCCCAGCATTTT. This codes for CAISELGQVDNQPQHF.

The rearrangement uses TRBV2 and TRBJ2-1, with D perhaps matching TRBD2 (5 bases). The CDR3 covers 14 residues. CDR1 is SNHLY and CDR2 is FYNNEI in the germline V gene. The V end lost 4 bases, the J end lost 1 base, and 8 bases lay between the germline ends. CDR3 protein: CASSGSGSYNEQFF. The CDR3 nucleotides read TGTGCCAGCAGTGGAAGCGGATCCTACAATGAGCAGTTCTTC.

V is TRBV5-1 and J is TRBJ2-1, with D possibly TRBD1 on 5 matching bases. CDR1 is SGHRS, CDR2 YFSETQ, per germline. With 4 bases removed from V and 8 bases from J, the gap between germline ends came to 25 bases. This CDR3 region has 17 residues. In nucleotides, the CDR3 is TGCGCCAGCAGCCGCAATCCTACAGGTGGGGCTTTGGATGAGCAGTTCTTC. The encoded protein is CASSRNPTGGALDEQFF.

The genes are TRBV2 and TRBJ2-7; 9 bases align to TRBD1. CDR1 is SNHLY, CDR2 FYNNEI, per germline. This CDR3 has 14 amino acids. V was pared by 8 bases and J by 2 bases, with 7 bases of the junction left unmatched. CDR3 sequence: CASWVGQGPYEQYF. The CDR3 DNA is TGTGCCAGCTGGGTAGGACAGGGGCCCTACGAGCAGTACTTC.

V and J are TRBV10-3 and TRBJ2-1; 11 bases line up with TRBD1. Germline V gene sequence: CDR1 ENHRY, CDR2 SYGVKD. The CDR3 totals 15 residues. With 7 bases clipped from V and 5 bases from J, the junction kept 7 bases outside the gene matches. CDR3 sequence (DNA): TGTGCCATCACCGAAAGGGACAGGGGGGACAATGAGCAGTTCTTC. Protein sequence: CAITERDRGDNEQFF.

The genes are TRBV4-2 and TRBJ2-1, with 9 positions matching TRBD1. The V and J ends lost 3 bases and 6 bases, in that order; junction bases with no gene match: 6. Germline lookup yields CDR1 LGHNA and CDR2 YNFKEQ. This CDR3 has 15 residues. CDR3 amino acids: CASSQGQGDLNEQFF. Written as DNA, the CDR3 is TGTGCCAGCAGCCAGGGACAGGGTGACCTCAATGAGCAGTTCTTC.

The chain carries TRBV4-3 and TRBJ2-1; a possible D gene is TRBD2 (6 bases). The CDR3 runs 14 residues. The germline V gene encodes CDR1 LGHNA and CDR2 YSLEER. Between the trimmed V and J ends, which lost 4 bases and 9 bases, there was a span of 16 bases. For the CDR3, the DNA is TGCGCCAGCAGCCCTAGCGCGACCTCAGGTGAGCAGTTCTTC. This codes for CASSPSATSGEQFF.

The rearrangement joins TRBV6-1 to TRBJ2-1; tentatively, D is TRBD1 (6 bases). The CDR3 contains 15 residues. V lost 6 bases and J lost 3, with 15 bases in between. Looked up from germline, CDR1 is MNHNS and CDR2 is SASEGT. The CDR3 region has the DNA TGTGCCAGCAGACCCCAGGGGCACATCTACAATGAGCAGTTCTTC. Translation gives CASRPQGHIYNEQFF.